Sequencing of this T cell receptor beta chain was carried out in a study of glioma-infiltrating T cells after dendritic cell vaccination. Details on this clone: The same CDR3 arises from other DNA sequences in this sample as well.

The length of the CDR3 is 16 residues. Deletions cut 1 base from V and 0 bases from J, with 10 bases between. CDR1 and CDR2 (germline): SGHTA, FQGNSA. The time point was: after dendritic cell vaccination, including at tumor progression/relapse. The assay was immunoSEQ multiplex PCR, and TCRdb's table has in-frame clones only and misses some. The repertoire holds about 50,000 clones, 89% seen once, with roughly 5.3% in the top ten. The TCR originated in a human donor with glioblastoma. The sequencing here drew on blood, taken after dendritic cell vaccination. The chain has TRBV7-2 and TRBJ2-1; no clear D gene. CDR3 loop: CASSLGGTHSYNEQFF. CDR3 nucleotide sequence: TGTGCCAGCAGCTTAGGAGGCACCCACTCCTACAATGAGCAGTTCTTC.